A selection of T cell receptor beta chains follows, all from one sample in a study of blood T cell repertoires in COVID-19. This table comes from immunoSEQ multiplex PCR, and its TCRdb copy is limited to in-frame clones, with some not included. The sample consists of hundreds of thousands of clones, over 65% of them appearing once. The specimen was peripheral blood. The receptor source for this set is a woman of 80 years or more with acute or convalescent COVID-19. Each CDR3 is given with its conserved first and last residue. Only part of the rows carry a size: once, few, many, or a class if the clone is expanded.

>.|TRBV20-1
CSVHGGYEQYF
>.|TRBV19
CASSIRTGLAQPQHF
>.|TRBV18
CASSLGTGENQPQHF
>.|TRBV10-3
CAIRPGQGAPNEKLFF
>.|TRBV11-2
CASSQNQGARGYTF
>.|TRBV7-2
CASSRVSTYEQYF
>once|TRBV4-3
CASSQEGQGNEKLFF
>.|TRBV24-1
CATSDLLDSQGAIYF
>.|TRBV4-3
CASSQDWTNRGFRDGYTF
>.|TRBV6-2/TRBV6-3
CASSRGQVNNEKLFF
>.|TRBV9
CASSGGQGAIGCTF
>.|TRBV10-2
CASSEWSRQADEQYF
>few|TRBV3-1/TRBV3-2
CASSQQTGRMTDTQYF
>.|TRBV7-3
CASSPGLAETQYF
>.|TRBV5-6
CASSFNLLTGKELFF
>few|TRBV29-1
CSVVLLAGGQETQYF
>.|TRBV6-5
CASRTPGPGGGGYTF
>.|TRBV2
CASSTRGSGETQYF
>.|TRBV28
CASSEALQETQYF
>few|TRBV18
CASSPRGGRTDTQYF
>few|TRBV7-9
CASGRGLAGGSDTQYF
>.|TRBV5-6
CASSFYTSGRGLRTGELFF
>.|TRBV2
CASSNQRGNYEQYF
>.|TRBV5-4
CASSLEREGTGELFF
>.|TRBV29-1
CSVVTGLVYTF
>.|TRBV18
CASSPQGAGQPQHF
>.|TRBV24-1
CATSDSGDTGELFF
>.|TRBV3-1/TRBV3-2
CASSQVVTSGRAVHNEQFF
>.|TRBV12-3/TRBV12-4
CASDQGGPNEQFF
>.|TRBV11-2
CASSSGGVSYEQYF
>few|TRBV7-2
CASSPYSDLSEAFF
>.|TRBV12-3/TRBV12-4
CASSLRSEQYF
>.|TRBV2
CASRGLAGPGVGQYF
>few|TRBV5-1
CASSYGQGGNTIYF
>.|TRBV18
CASSPPGTGTGYTF